A selection of T cell receptor beta chains follows, all from one sample in a study of CD8+CD57+ T cells in acquired aplastic anemia. From the reads, TCRdb called clonotypes with MiXCR, one entry per CDR3 protein. The table includes 100,000 to 150,000 distinct CDR3 sequences, around two fifths detected once. Sequencing used sorted CD4+, CD8+, or CD8+CD57+ T cells (not recorded which) from PBMCs. These receptors all come from a human donor in good health, serving as a control. The CDR3 runs from the conserved cysteine through the conserved F or W. The D gene is left open where the match is weak. Size tells how often a clone was seen (once, few, many) or the class of an expanded clone, and some rows leave it out.

>.|TRBJ1-6|TRBV5-4|many
TGTGCCAGCAGCTTTTCAACAGGGCGGAATTCACCCCTCCACTTT
CASSFSTGRNSPLHF
>.|TRBJ1-6|TRBV7-2|few
TGTGCCAGCAGCTGGATTGACTCACCCCTCCACTTT
CASSWIDSPLHF
>.|TRBJ2-1|TRBV10-2|many
TGCGCCACTCAGGACGGGAGAGAGCAGTCCTTC
CATQDGREQSF
>.|TRBJ1-1|TRBV29-1|many
TGCAGCGCTCTCGCTGACAGCCCCGAAGCTTTCTTT
CSALADSPEAFF
>.|TRBJ1-2|TRBV19|.
TGTGCCAGTAGAGGGTTTAGCTATGGCTACACCTTC
CASRGFSYGYTF
>.|TRBJ2-5|TRBV9|many
TGTGCCAGCAGCGTATCCGGGACCCAAGAGACCCAGTACTTC
CASSVSGTQETQYF
>TRBD1|TRBJ1-2|TRBV19|many
TGTGCCAGTAGTAGGTGGGGACAGGACGACTATGGCTACACCTTC
CASSRWGQDDYGYTF
>TRBD2|TRBJ2-5|TRBV7-6|many
TGTGCCAGCAGCTTTAAGCCTAGCGGGGGCCGGTACCAAGAGACCCAGTACTTC
CASSFKPSGGRYQETQYF
>.|TRBJ1-1|TRBV6-2/TRBV6-3|.
TGTGCCAGCAGTTACCCCGGGCAGAAAGCTTTCTTT
CASSYPGQKAFF
>TRBD1|TRBJ1-1|TRBV19|.
TGTGCCAGTAGGAGGACAGGGGTGAACACTGAAGCTTTCTTT
CASRRTGVNTEAFF
>.|TRBJ1-6|TRBV29-1|many
TGCAGCGTCCTTGACGGGTATAATTCACCCCTCCACTTT
CSVLDGYNSPLHF
>.|TRBJ2-2|TRBV9|.
TGTGCCAGCAGCGTAGTACCGAACACCGGGGAGCTGTTTTTT
CASSVVPNTGELFF
>.|TRBJ1-5|TRBV29-1|many
TGCAGCGTTTTGCCAGATTTCAATCAGCCCCAGCATTTT
CSVLPDFNQPQHF
>.|TRBJ1-1|TRBV2|.
TGTGCCAGCAAGAAGAACACTGAAGCTTTCTTT
CASKKNTEAFF
>.|TRBJ2-1|TRBV11-2|.
TGTGCCAGCAGCCTTCTTCGGATCCGGGACGGAGGATACAATGAGCAGTTCTTC
CASSLLRIRDGGYNEQFF
>.|TRBJ2-3|TRBV28|many
TGTGCCAGCAGTTTTAGGATCGCCACGCAGTATTTT
CASSFRIATQYF
>.|TRBJ1-3|TRBV30|many
TGTGCCTGGCGTACAGTCGGAAACACCATATATTTT
CAWRTVGNTIYF
>TRBD1|TRBJ2-3|TRBV12-3/TRBV12-4|many
TGTGCCAGCAGTGGGGACAGCCTTAGCACAGATACGCAGTATTTT
CASSGDSLSTDTQYF
>.|TRBJ1-1|TRBV3-1|.
TGTGCCAGCAGCCCGTCTAGAGATCACACTGAAGCTTTCTTT
CASSPSRDHTEAFF
>.|TRBJ1-5|TRBV2|.
TGTGCCAGCAGTGAAGGCCCATCTTGGCGGGGAAGGGTAGGGATGGGGGATCAGCCCCAGCATTTT
CASSEGPSWRGRVGMGDQPQHF
>.|TRBJ2-2|TRBV15|many
TGTGCCACCAGCAGAGTTGGACTCCACACCGGGGAGCTGTTTTTT
CATSRVGLHTGELFF
>.|TRBJ2-3|TRBV7-2|few
TGTGCCAGCAGCTTAGGGTACTCCCCTGGCACAGATACGCAGTATTTT
CASSLGYSPGTDTQYF
>.|TRBJ2-5|TRBV6-5|many
TGTGCCACCGCCCGCGGAACGGTCCAAGAGACCCAGTACTTC
CATARGTVQETQYF
>TRBD1|TRBJ2-3|TRBV10-1|.
TGCGCCAGCAGCCAAGCTGGGACAGGTTTTGATGCGCAGTATTTT
CASSQAGTGFDAQYF
>.|TRBJ2-2|TRBV7-8|.
TGTGCCAGCAGCATGTCGAGCTCCGGGGAGCTGTTTTTT
CASSMSSSGELFF
>.|TRBJ1-2|TRBV24-1|.
TGTGCCACCAGTGGGCGGGGGCTAAACTATGGCTACACCTTC
CATSGRGLNYGYTF
>.|TRBJ2-3|TRBV15|.
TGTGCCACCAGCAGAGGGTTGAATCTCACAGATACGCAGTATTTT
CATSRGLNLTDTQYF
>TRBD1|TRBJ1-1|TRBV2|.
TGTGCCAGCAGTGAAACAACAGGGGTGGGAACTGAAGCTTTCTTT
CASSETTGVGTEAFF
>TRBD2|TRBJ2-3|TRBV2|few
TGTGCCAGCAGAGGGCTAGCGGGAGGCTTAGATACGCAGTATTTT
CASRGLAGGLDTQYF
>.|TRBJ2-1|TRBV7-9|.
TGTGCCAGCAGCTTAGCGGACGCCAGCGGTGAGCAGTTCTTC
CASSLADASGEQFF
>.|TRBJ1-2|TRBV9|.
TGTGCCAGCAGCGTAGCAATCACGGGGGGCTATGGCTACACCTTC
CASSVAITGGYGYTF
>TRBD2|TRBJ2-1|TRBV5-1|.
TGCGCCAGCAGCTTGGCTAGCGGGGACAATGAGCAGTTCTTC
CASSLASGDNEQFF
>.|TRBJ1-2|TRBV19|once
TGTGCCAGTAGTGTCCGGACCTTCCTTAATGGCTACACCTTC
CASSVRTFLNGYTF
>.|TRBJ1-2|TRBV6-5|.
TGTGCCAGCAGTCGAGCCGGGACATGGGGCTACACCTTC
CASSRAGTWGYTF
>.|TRBJ1-2|TRBV27|.
TGTGCCAGCAGTTTTGTTGGTGGCTATGGCTACACCTTC
CASSFVGGYGYTF
>.|TRBJ1-2|TRBV2|.
TGTGCCAGCAGTGAGGGATTCTATTGCCACACCTTC
CASSEGFYCHTF
>.|TRBJ1-2|TRBV19|many
TGTGCCAGTAGTATCGTGGGAAGGGGCTACACCTTC
CASSIVGRGYTF
>.|TRBJ2-6|TRBV30|many
TGTGCCTGGAGTGGGGGGTCTGGGGCCAACGTCCTGACTTTC
CAWSGGSGANVLTF
>TRBD2|TRBJ2-1|TRBV9|few
TGTGCCAGCAGCGTCCCGGGTGGGACTAGCCGACCCAATGAGCAGTTCTTC
CASSVPGGTSRPNEQFF
>.|TRBJ1-2|TRBV20-1|many
TGCAGTGCTAGAGATCAAAGAGGTCCGGATGGCTACACCTTC
CSARDQRGPDGYTF
>.|TRBJ2-5|TRBV2|.
TGTGCCAGCAGTGTCCGGACGCTTGAGGGGACCCAGTACTTC
CASSVRTLEGTQYF
>.|TRBJ2-4|TRBV2|many
TGTGCCAGCAGTGAAGTCCAAGTAGCCAAAAACATTCAGTACTTC
CASSEVQVAKNIQYF
>.|TRBJ2-5|TRBV30|.
TGTGCCTGGAGAGAGAGAGGGAAGGCCCAGTACTTC
CAWRERGKAQYF
>.|TRBJ1-3|TRBV6-1|many
TGTGCCAGCAGACAGGGAGTTGGAAACACCATATATTTT
CASRQGVGNTIYF
>.|TRBJ1-1|TRBV29-1|many
TGCAGCGTTCGAAAATCGGGGCCTGAAGCTTTCTTT
CSVRKSGPEAFF
>TRBD2|TRBJ2-5|TRBV7-6|many
TGTGCCAGCACCGCCCGCGGGGGGCAAGAGACCCAGTACTTC
CASTARGGQETQYF
>.|TRBJ1-1|TRBV9|many
TGTGCCAGCAGCATCAACCCCGGGGACGCCACTGAAGCTTTCTTT
CASSINPGDATEAFF
>TRBD1|TRBJ1-1|TRBV10-3|.
TGTGCCATCGCGGGACAGACTGAAGCTTTCTTT
CAIAGQTEAFF
>.|TRBJ1-1|TRBV5-6|.
TGTGCCAGCAGCGTAGGACAGACTTTGAACACTGAAGCTTTCTTT
CASSVGQTLNTEAFF
>.|TRBJ1-5|TRBV7-8|few
TGTGCCAGCAGCTTGAGTACAGGGAATCAGCCCCAGCATTTT
CASSLSTGNQPQHF
>TRBD1|TRBJ2-7|TRBV9|many
TGTGCCAGCAGCACTTCCCGGGACAGTTCCTACGAGCAGTACTTC
CASSTSRDSSYEQYF
>.|TRBJ1-1|TRBV11-3|many
TGTGCCAGCAGCCAAAGTATTGGGATTGCTTTCTTT
CASSQSIGIAFF
>.|TRBJ2-7|TRBV12-3/TRBV12-4|many
TGTGCCAGCAGTTTAAGGGGGGACAGACCCCCCTACGAGCAGTACTTC
CASSLRGDRPPYEQYF